The 20 T cell receptor beta chains in this list originate from one sample, sequenced in a study of sequential checkpoint blockade in melanoma (dated by TCRdb to between 2018 and 2020). Interpreted using the paper, the treatment or condition label stands for: randomized to nivolumab then ipilimumab (arm A) or the reverse (arm B). Preparation of the library involved the immunoSEQ multiplex PCR assay. The source is immuneACCESS, and TCRdb retained only in-frame sequences with V and J called. Part of the clones is not carried over; for the studies checked, unresolved V genes explain less than half of this, and the remainder is unexplained. Recorded for this sample are under 20,000 clones; more than 65% of them occurred a single time. The leading ten clones occupy roughly 30% of the sample. The sample in question was CD8+ T cells sorted from blood (inferred from file names), obtained from a patient given nivolumab and ipilimumab in sequence. The receptors come from a human donor with melanoma.

The chain couples TRBV28 to TRBJ2-7; tentative D call: TRBD2 (5 bases). There are 14 residues in the CDR3. The V gene lost 4 bases and the J gene lost 2 bases, with 12 bases spanning the gap. CDR1 is MDHEN and CDR2 is SYDVKM in the germline V gene. This CDR3 reads CASSSVLVTYEQYF. In DNA form, the CDR3 reads TGTGCCAGCAGTTCCGTACTAGTCACCTACGAGCAGTACTTC. The full variable domain, rest sourced from reference TRBV28 and TRBJ2-7, is DVKVTQSSRYLVKRTGEKVFLECVQDMDHENMFWYRQDPGLGLRLIYFSYDVKMKEKGDIPEGYSVSREKKERFSLILESASTNQTSMYLCASSSVLVTYEQYFGPGTRLTVT.

The rearrangement uses TRBV2 and TRBJ2-4; 11 nucleotides agree with TRBD2. This CDR3 has 15 residues. The trim removed 8 bases at V and 7 bases at J, leaving 10 bases unmatched. Germline assignment: CDR1 SNHLY and CDR2 FYNNEI. CDR3 DNA sequence: TGTGCCAGCGGAGAGACTAGCGGGGAGAGGAACATTCAGTACTTC. It is translated as CASGETSGERNIQYF.

The chain employs TRBV27 and TRBJ2-7; 7 bases map to TRBD1. The CDR3 is 14 amino acids. In germline, CDR1 is MNHEY, CDR2 SMNVEV (reference sequence). V gave up 5 bases and J gave up 0 bases; unmatched junction bases: 4. The CDR3, as DNA: TGTGCCAGCAGTCGGACAGGTAGCTCCTACGAGCAGTACTTC. It codes for CASSRTGSSYEQYF.

This rearrangement joins TRBV6-5 to TRBJ2-1; 8 bases match TRBD1. The CDR3 is made up of 13 amino acids. V lost 5 bases to trimming and J lost 7 bases; unmatched junction nucleotides: 4. Looked up from germline, CDR1 is MNHEY and CDR2 is SVGAGI. Here the CDR3 reads CASSLRGQNEQFF. CDR3 sequence (DNA): TGTGCCAGCAGTCTCAGGGGGCAGAATGAGCAGTTCTTC.

The V call is TRBV14, the J call TRBJ2-1, with D uncertain. Germline CDR1 reads SGHDN; CDR2 reads FVKESK. V was trimmed by 0 bases and J by 4 bases, leaving 13 bases between them. The CDR3 totals 16 residues. CDR3 sequence (DNA): TGTGCCAGCAGCCAAGAAGCAGGAAAAAAATACAATGAGCAGTTCTTC. It is translated as CASSQEAGKKYNEQFF.

The chain combines TRBV7-8 with TRBJ2-7; 10 bases fit TRBD2. From germline, CDR1 is SGHVS and CDR2 FQNEAQ. The CDR3 loop spans 17 amino acids. V shed 0 bases and J 2 bases; nucleotides not matched to a gene: 7. The CDR3 reads CASSLASLAGAAYEQYF. CDR3 coding DNA: TGTGCCAGCAGCTTAGCATCCCTAGCGGGAGCAGCCTACGAGCAGTACTTC.

This chain joins TRBV9 and TRBJ2-1, with 12 bases lining up with TRBD2. Germline V lookup: CDR1 SGDLS, CDR2 YYNGEE. V dropped 3 bases and J dropped 5; count of bases not matched to a gene: 12. This CDR3 is 18 amino acids long. The CDR3 loop reads CASSGSSGRGPPNNEQFF. The CDR3 region has the DNA TGTGCCAGCAGCGGATCTAGCGGGAGGGGCCCCCCAAACAATGAGCAGTTCTTC.

The V and J genes are TRBV5-1 and TRBJ2-1; D might be TRBD1 (5 bases). This CDR3 is 14 amino acids long. Germline CDR1 reads SGHRS; CDR2 reads YFSETQ. The V and J ends lost 0 bases and 6 bases respectively, with 10 bases between them. The CDR3 reads CASSLAGLFNEQFF. CDR3 coding DNA: TGCGCCAGCAGCTTGGCAGGGCTTTTCAATGAGCAGTTCTTC.

The chain joins TRBV19 to TRBJ2-2; D possibly corresponds to TRBD2 (5 bases). The CDR3 is 13 residues long. V shed 3 bases and J shed 6 bases, with 8 bases lying between them. Germline assignment: CDR1 LNHDA and CDR2 SQIVND (reference sequence). In nucleotides, the CDR3 is TGTGCCAGTAGTATTGCTAGCTCCGGGGAGCTGTTTTTT. This codes for CASSIASSGELFF. Looking up the rest from reference TRBV19 and TRBJ2-2 gives the full variable domain: DGGITQSPKYLFRKEGQNVTLSCEQNLNHDAMYWYRQDPGQGLRLIYYSQIVNDFQKGDIAEGYSVSREKKESFPLTVTSAQKNPTAFYLCASSIASSGELFFGEGSRLTVL.

This clone was seen only a few times. The chain's CDR3 is CASSLREYVTYEQYF. CDR3 bases: TGTGCCAGCAGTTTGAGGGAGTATGTCACCTACGAGCAGTACTTC. This chain connects TRBV28 to TRBJ2-7, with TRBD2 as a possible D gene (5 bases). The CDR3 covers 15 residues. V was trimmed by 3 bases and J by 2 bases, leaving 14 bases between them. CDR1 and CDR2 (germline): MDHEN, SYDVKM.

The genes are TRBV10-3 and TRBJ2-7, with D maybe TRBD2 (5 bases). Germline assignment: CDR1 ENHRY and CDR2 SYGVKD. This CDR3 contains 17 residues. V lost 0 bases to trimming and J lost 3 bases, with 18 bases between them. CDR3 sequence: CAISESIAGLENYEQYF. The CDR3 bases are TGTGCCATCAGTGAGTCGATTGCGGGCCTAGAAAACTACGAGCAGTACTTC.

This chain joins TRBV28 and TRBJ2-2; 11 nucleotides agree with TRBD2. The CDR3 extends over 18 amino acids. Per germline, CDR1 MDHEN and CDR2 SYDVKM. V shed 3 bases and J 3 bases; nucleotides not matched to a gene: 9. CDR3 nucleotides: TGTGCCAGCAGTTTGTTAGCGGGAGGGGAGGAGGACACCGGGGAGCTGTTTTTT. Encoded protein: CASSLLAGGEEDTGELFF.

V and J are TRBV4-1 and TRBJ2-1; 9 nucleotides line up with TRBD2. Per the germline V gene, CDR1 is MGHRA and CDR2 is YSYEKL. This CDR3 region has 17 residues. Trimming at V came to 0 bases and at J to 6 bases, leaving 9 bases not matched to a gene. The CDR3 DNA reads TGCGCCAGCAGCCAAGATCAACTAGCGGGCTGGATCAATGAGCAGTTCTTC. Its protein product is CASSQDQLAGWINEQFF.

The chain links TRBV6-4 to TRBJ2-6; D is unresolved. V lost 5 bases to trimming and J lost 13 bases, with 12 bases between them. The CDR3 has 12 amino acids. Germline values: CDR1 MRHNA, CDR2 SNTAGT. The CDR3 DNA reads as TGTGCCAGCAGTAAAAATGGCCAAGTCCTGACTTTC. Translating it yields CASSKNGQVLTF.

The CDR3 loop is CATSSDRGEPQHF. The CDR3 DNA reads TGTGCCACCAGCAGTGACAGGGGCGAGCCCCAGCATTTT. This chain joins TRBV15 and TRBJ1-5, with TRBD1 identical over 8 bases. The V segment lost 3 bases and the J segment 8 bases; nucleotides outside the gene matches: 3. Germline values: CDR1 LNHNV, CDR2 YYDKDF (reference sequence). The CDR3 is 13 residues long. Full variable domain (missing parts from reference TRBV15 and TRBJ1-5): DAMVIQNPRYQVTQFGKPVTLSCSQTLNHNVMYWYQQKSSQAPKLLFHYYDKDFNNEADTPDNFQSRRPNTSFCFLDIRSPGLGDTAMYLCATSSDRGEPQHFGDGTRLSIL.

This clone has a handful of counts. The rearrangement uses TRBV7-6 and TRBJ2-5, with 7 bases identical to TRBD2. The DNA end lines up better with TRBJ2-7; the J call may be wrong. Germline V lookup: CDR1 SGHVS, CDR2 FNYEAQ. CDR3 length: 14 residues. CDR3 residues: CASSLPGLAYEQYF. CDR3 DNA: TGTGCCAGCAGCTTACCCGGACTAGCCTACGAGCAGTACTTC.

The chain carries TRBV6-5 and TRBJ2-2; TRBD2 matches at 8 bases. Trimming removed 2 bases from V and 6 bases from J; junction bases left unmatched: 5. The CDR3 runs to 15 residues. Germline CDR1 reads MNHEY; CDR2 reads SVGAGI. DNA of the CDR3: TGTGCCAGCAGTTACAGCGGGAGTGGCGCCGGGGAGCTGTTTTTT. Amino acids: CASSYSGSGAGELFF.

V is TRBV4-1 and J is TRBJ1-1, with 7 bases matching TRBD1. The V gene's germline CDR1 is MGHRA and CDR2 YSYEKL. The CDR3 has 14 residues. J was trimmed by 3 bases and V by 4 bases; bases with no gene match: 5. This CDR3 reads CASSRGGDDTEAFF. The CDR3 region has the DNA TGCGCCAGCAGCCGAGGGGGCGACGACACTGAAGCTTTCTTT.

The chain combines TRBV27 with TRBJ2-1; the D gene is possibly TRBD1 (6 bases). Germline V lookup: CDR1 MNHEY, CDR2 SMNVEV (reference sequence). Trimming took off 4 bases at V and 5 bases at J, with 18 bases between the two ends. This CDR3 is built from 16 residues. CDR3 amino acids: CASSSIHTGPDNEQFF. In DNA, the CDR3 is TGTGCCAGCAGTTCTATCCACACAGGGCCCGACAATGAGCAGTTCTTC.

This clone occurred a few times. The chain recombines TRBV13 with TRBJ2-2; TRBD2 is a possible D gene (5 bases). V lost 4 bases and J lost 5, with 8 bases in between. This CDR3 comprises 13 residues. In germline, CDR1 is PRHDT, CDR2 FYEKMQ (reference sequence). The CDR3 coding sequence is TGTGCCAGCAGCTCAGGACTTACCGGGGAGCTGTTTTTT. Amino acids: CASSSGLTGELFF.